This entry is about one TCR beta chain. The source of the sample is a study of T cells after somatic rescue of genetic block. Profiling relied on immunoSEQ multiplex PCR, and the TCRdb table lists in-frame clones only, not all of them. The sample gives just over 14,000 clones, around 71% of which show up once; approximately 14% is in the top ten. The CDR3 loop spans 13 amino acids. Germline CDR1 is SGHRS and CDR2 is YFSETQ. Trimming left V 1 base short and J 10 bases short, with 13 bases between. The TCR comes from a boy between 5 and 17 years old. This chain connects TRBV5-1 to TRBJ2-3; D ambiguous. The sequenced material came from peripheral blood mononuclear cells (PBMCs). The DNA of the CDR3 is TGCGCCAGCAGCTTGATTGTGAATATAGCGCAGTATTTT. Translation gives CASSLIVNIAQYF. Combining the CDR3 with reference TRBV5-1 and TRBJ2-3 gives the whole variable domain KAGVTQTPRYLIKTRGQQVTLSCSPISGHRSVSWYQQTPGQGLQFLFEYFSETQRNKGNFPGRFSGRQFSNSRSEMNVSTLELGDSALYLCASSLIVNIAQYFGPGTRLTVL.